The 27 T cell receptor beta chains in this list originate from one sample, sequenced in a study of T cells after posttransplantation cyclophosphamide. The repertoire was sequenced with immunoSEQ multiplex PCR; TCRdb's copy has only in-frame clones and lacks some. The sample contains 30,000 to 35,000 clones, none of them singletons. The specimen was PBMCs. These receptor sequences come from a woman in her 50s in good health and a related stem cell transplant donor.

This clone was seen many times. This chain links TRBV24-1 with TRBJ2-1; 7 nucleotides line up with TRBD2. J lost 0 bases, V lost 4 bases, and 20 bases had no gene match. The CDR3 has 21 residues. Per the germline V gene, CDR1 is KGHDR and CDR2 is SFDVKD. CDR3 in amino acids: CATSDQDRDYEFVSSYNEQFF. Written as DNA, the CDR3 is TGTGCCACCAGTGACCAAGATAGGGACTATGAGTTCGTCAGCTCCTACAATGAGCAGTTCTTC.

This clone was observed a handful of times. The J gene is TRBJ2-2, the V gene TRBV5-4, with TRBD1 as a possible D gene (6 bases). Trimming took 3 bases from V and 5 from J, leaving 17 bases between them. CDR1 is SGHNT and CDR2 is YYREEE in the germline V gene (reference sequence). This CDR3 is built from 16 residues. The CDR3 DNA reads as TGTGCCAGCAGCTCAGGGGAACTGGCGGCAACCGGGGAGCTGTTTTTT. Its translation: CASSSGELAATGELFF.

This clone was seen at least ten times. V and J are TRBV7-9 and TRBJ2-7; the match to TRBD2 covers 10 bases. Germline V gives CDR1 SEHNR, CDR2 FQNEAQ (reference sequence). The J segment lost 3 bases and the V segment lost 6 bases, leaving 5 bases of the junction unmatched. The CDR3 is 14 residues long. CDR3 sequence reads: CASSPGTSDYEQYF. The CDR3 coding sequence is TGTGCCAGCAGTCCCGGGACTAGCGACTACGAGCAGTACTTC.

V gene TRBV9 combines with J gene TRBJ2-7, with 10 bases identical to TRBD2. Trimming removed 4 bases from V and 2 bases from J; junction bases left unmatched: 6. Germline V gives CDR1 SGDLS, CDR2 YYNGEE. This CDR3 is built from 15 residues. CDR3 sequence: CASSLGTSATYEQYF. Written as DNA, the CDR3 is TGTGCCAGCAGCCTTGGGACTAGCGCGACCTACGAGCAGTACTTC.

CDR3 sequence: CASSVGGGLYEQYF. The CDR3 DNA reads as TGTGCCAGCAGCGTAGGCGGGGGCCTCTACGAGCAGTACTTC. The rearrangement links TRBV9 to TRBJ2-7, with a possible D match to TRBD2 (7 bases). V shed 0 bases and J shed 3 bases, with 10 bases lying between them. The germline V gene encodes CDR1 SGDLS and CDR2 YYNGEE. There are 14 residues in the CDR3. The full variable domain, rest sourced from reference TRBV9 and TRBJ2-7, is DSGVTQTPKHLITATGQRVTLRCSPRSGDLSVYWYQQSLDQGLQFLIQYYNGEERAKGNILERFSAQQFPDLHSELNLSSLELGDSALYFCASSVGGGLYEQYFGPGTRLTVT.

In its sample, this clone was seen many times. This chain joins TRBV7-9 and TRBJ2-1, with 7 bases aligning to TRBD1. CDR1 and CDR2 from the germline V gene are SEHNR and FQNEAQ (reference sequence). This CDR3 spans 15 amino acids. Unmatched junction bases numbered 11, after V lost 5 bases and J lost 7 bases. CDR3 DNA: TGTGCCAGCAGCCTTATGCAGGGGGATTGGAATGAGCAGTTCTTC. Protein product: CASSLMQGDWNEQFF.

This clone appeared many times. The gene calls are TRBV12-3 or TRBV12-4 and TRBJ2-2; 11 nucleotides agree with TRBD1. The V segment lost 8 bases and the J segment 4 bases; nucleotides outside the gene matches: 6. This CDR3 comprises 15 residues. The CDR3 nucleotides read TGTGCCAGCGGAGCGGGACAGGGGGTCACCGGGGAGCTGTTTTTT. As protein: CASGAGQGVTGELFF.

This clone has a count of ten or more. CDR3 region: CASSLEGLASAGELFF. CDR3 in DNA: TGTGCCAGCAGCTTAGAGGGACTAGCGTCGGCCGGGGAGCTGTTTTTT. This chain uses TRBV7-2 with TRBJ2-2, with 10 bases that match TRBD2. The CDR3 is 16 amino acids. The trim removed 1 base at V and 6 bases at J, leaving 5 bases unmatched. Germline CDR1 reads SGHTA; CDR2 reads FQGNSA.

Ten or more counts support this clone. V and J are TRBV5-4 and TRBJ1-5; D is ambiguous. The germline CDR1 and CDR2 sequences are SGHNT and YYREEE (reference sequence). The CDR3 is 13 residues long. V shed 4 bases and J shed 10 bases, with 15 bases lying between them. The CDR3 spells CASSVASAGPQHF. The CDR3 DNA follows: TGTGCCAGCAGCGTAGCCAGCGCGGGACCCCAGCATTTT.

This clone was seen more than once but under ten times. The genes are TRBV18 and TRBJ1-5; D is possibly TRBD1 (5 bases). CDR3 length equals 17 residues. Deletions cut 3 bases from V and 4 bases from J, with 19 bases between. Germline loops: CDR1 KGHSH, CDR2 LQKENI. The CDR3, as DNA: TGTGCCAGCTCACCTCGAGGGACTTCCAATGGGAATCAGCCCCAGCATTTT. Translation gives CASSPRGTSNGNQPQHF.

This clone showed up many times. The chain combines TRBV19 with TRBJ2-5; 10 nucleotides align to TRBD2. Germline V gene lookup returns CDR1 LNHDA and CDR2 SQIVND (reference sequence). The CDR3 consists of 17 residues. V was pared by 6 bases and J by 2 bases, with 12 bases of the junction left unmatched. This chain's CDR3 is CASSPGLAVPPQETQYF. The CDR3 DNA follows: TGTGCCAGTAGCCCCGGACTAGCGGTTCCTCCTCAAGAGACCCAGTACTTC. Combining the CDR3 with reference TRBV19 and TRBJ2-5 gives the whole variable domain DGGITQSPKYLFRKEGQNVTLSCEQNLNHDAMYWYRQDPGQGLRLIYYSQIVNDFQKGDIAEGYSVSREKKESFPLTVTSAQKNPTAFYLCASSPGLAVPPQETQYFGPGTRLLVL.

This clone was recorded at least ten times. The chain carries TRBV6-6 and TRBJ1-2, with TRBD1 matching 10 bases. In germline, CDR1 is MNHNY, CDR2 SVGAGI (reference sequence). The CDR3 sequence is 13 residues long. The ends lost 7 bases at V and 7 bases at J; junction bases unmatched: 6. The CDR3 sequence: CASIPGTGVGYTF. The CDR3 DNA sequence: TGTGCCAGCATTCCCGGGACAGGGGTTGGCTACACCTTC.

This clone was seen ten or more times. The chain couples TRBV27 to TRBJ1-4; TRBD1 aligns across 7 bases. Germline values: CDR1 MNHEY, CDR2 SMNVEV (reference sequence). The CDR3 has 21 amino acids. The ends lost 2 bases at V and 7 bases at J; junction bases unmatched: 25. The CDR3 DNA is TGTGCCAGCAGTTTAAGGGTCACGGGTTATTACGGGACAGAAGGTCGTGAAAAACTGTTTTTT. Amino acids: CASSLRVTGYYGTEGREKLFF. The variable domain in full, with the rest retrieved from reference TRBV27 and TRBJ1-4, is EAQVTQNPRYLITVTGKKLTVTCSQNMNHEYMSWYRQDPGLGLRQIYYSMNVEVTDKGDVPEGYKVSRKEKRNFPLILESPSPNQTSLYFCASSLRVTGYYGTEGREKLFFGSGTQLSVL.

This clone was seen many times. V is TRBV27 and J is TRBJ2-3; no clear D. CDR3 length: 14 amino acids. CDR1 MNHEY and CDR2 SMNVEV come from the germline V gene (reference sequence). Trimming removed 6 bases from V and 4 bases from J, with 14 bases in between. Here the CDR3 DNA reads TGTGCCAGCAGGCCGACACTCCCTGCAGATACGCAGTATTTT. It translates to CASRPTLPADTQYF.

In this sample, this clone turned up a few times. This chain links TRBV9 with TRBJ2-3, with 8 bases aligning to TRBD1. CDR1 and CDR2 from the germline V gene are SGDLS and YYNGEE. The CDR3 runs 14 residues. V gave up 3 bases and J gave up 4 bases; unmatched junction bases: 4. The CDR3 DNA is TGTGCCAGCAGCGCGACAGGGGCGTCAGATACGCAGTATTTT. It encodes CASSATGASDTQYF.

This clone was found many times. The V and J genes are TRBV7-9 and TRBJ2-3, with D possibly being TRBD2 (5 bases). Trimming cost V 5 bases and J 6 bases, with 18 bases left between them. This CDR3 comprises 15 residues. CDR1 is SEHNR, CDR2 FQNEAQ, per germline (reference sequence). CDR3 DNA sequence: TGTGCCAGCAGCCTAACCGGGGAGAGTAGGGATACGCAGTATTTT. Protein sequence: CASSLTGESRDTQYF.

This clone was seen a few times. This chain joins TRBV29-1 and TRBJ2-3; 10 bases fit TRBD1. The CDR3 has 14 residues. Looked up from germline, CDR1 is SQVTM and CDR2 is ANQGSEA. Trimming at V came to 3 bases and at J to 8 bases, leaving 8 bases not matched to a gene. CDR3 sequence reads: CSVDQTGGPGTQYF. The CDR3 DNA reads TGCAGCGTTGACCAGACAGGGGGCCCGGGTACGCAGTATTTT.

This clone came up many times. The V gene is TRBV11-2, the J gene TRBJ2-7; 11 bases line up with TRBD1. V shed 5 bases, J shed 5 bases, and the junction held 8 bases outside the gene matches. There are 15 residues in the CDR3. From germline, CDR1 is SGHAT and CDR2 FQNNGV. CDR3 sequence: CASSEVDRGRHEQYF. The CDR3, as DNA: TGTGCCAGCAGCGAAGTGGACAGGGGGCGACACGAGCAGTACTTC.

The table lists this clone with a few counts. The CDR3 DNA reads TGTGCCTGGAGTGTACGGGGGAACCTGGGGACTGAAGCTTTCTTT. Translation: CAWSVRGNLGTEAFF. The chain uses TRBV30 and TRBJ1-1; possibly TRBD1 for D (5 bases). Germline V gives CDR1 GTSNPN, CDR2 SVGIG (reference sequence). Trimming removed 0 bases from V and 5 bases from J, with 16 bases in between. The CDR3 consists of 15 residues.

The sample holds many counts of this clone. This sequence joins TRBV6-2 or TRBV6-3 and TRBJ2-7, with D tentatively TRBD1 or TRBD2 (5 bases each). CDR3 length equals 15 residues. The V end was cut by 7 bases, the J end by 2 bases, with 18 bases between. The germline CDR1 and CDR2 sequences are MNHEY and SVGEGT. The CDR3 loop is CASTPWGREPYEQYF. CDR3 nucleotides: TGTGCCAGCACTCCCTGGGGCAGGGAGCCCTACGAGCAGTACTTC.

This rearrangement joins TRBV30 to TRBJ2-7; D perhaps matches TRBD1 (5 bases). The CDR3 length is 13 residues. The V end was cut by 2 bases, the J end by 7 bases, with 15 bases between. The germline CDR1 and CDR2 sequences are GTSNPN and SVGIG (reference sequence). The CDR3 nucleotides are TGTGCCTGGAGTTCGCAAGGGGTTAAGGAGCAGTACTTC. Protein product: CAWSSQGVKEQYF.

This clone has ten or more counts. V and J are TRBV28 and TRBJ1-4, with D uncertain. Trimming shortened V by 6 bases and J by 4 bases, and 15 bases separated the two germline ends. The V gene's germline CDR1 is MDHEN and CDR2 SYDVKM. This CDR3 has 15 amino acids. CDR3 sequence reads: CASRPPRAGNEKLFF. CDR3 nucleotide sequence: TGTGCCAGCAGGCCCCCTAGGGCGGGTAATGAAAAACTGTTTTTT.

This clone was detected ten times or more. The DNA of the CDR3 is TGCGCCAGCAGCTTGGGACTAGCGGGAGGTCATAATGAGCAGTTCTTC. This sequence encodes CASSLGLAGGHNEQFF. V and J are TRBV5-1 and TRBJ2-1; 13 nucleotides align to TRBD2. CDR3 length: 16 amino acids. Germline values: CDR1 SGHRS, CDR2 YFSETQ. Germline trimming cut 0 bases from V and 7 bases from J; bases unmatched to any gene: 4. Based on the CDR3 plus reference TRBV5-1 and TRBJ2-1, the full variable domain is KAGVTQTPRYLIKTRGQQVTLSCSPISGHRSVSWYQQTPGQGLQFLFEYFSETQRNKGNFPGRFSGRQFSNSRSEMNVSTLELGDSALYLCASSLGLAGGHNEQFFGPGTRLTVL.

This clone was found many times. DNA of the CDR3: TGTGCCAGCACCCGGGGGAGGTCGACAGATACGCAGTATTTT. Its protein product is CASTRGRSTDTQYF. The rearrangement links TRBV9 to TRBJ2-3; D might be TRBD2 (6 bases). Germline V gives CDR1 SGDLS, CDR2 YYNGEE. CDR3 length equals 14 residues. Between the trimmed V and J ends, which lost 6 bases and 3 bases, there was a span of 14 bases.

This clone was recorded at least ten times. The genes are TRBV7-9 and TRBJ2-7; possible D gene TRBD2, 6 bases. V was clipped by 5 bases and J by 3 bases, with 20 bases between them. The CDR3 totals 16 residues. The germline V gene encodes CDR1 SEHNR and CDR2 FQNEAQ (reference sequence). The DNA of the CDR3 is TGTGCCAGCAGCCCTAAGGAGGGACTTGCGTTCTACGAGCAGTACTTC. This translates into CASSPKEGLAFYEQYF.

This clone was detected many times. The chain links TRBV5-1 to TRBJ1-3, with unresolved D. Germline V CDR1 and CDR2: SGHRS, YFSETQ. The CDR3 is 14 residues long. The V and J ends lost 4 bases and 0 bases respectively, with 8 bases between them. The CDR3 nucleotides are TGCGCCAGCAGCCCGGACTACTCTGGAAACACCATATATTTT. The encoded protein is CASSPDYSGNTIYF.

There are many counts of this clone. The chain employs TRBV12-3 or TRBV12-4 and TRBJ2-2; TRBD1 is a possible D gene (5 bases). The CDR3 covers 16 residues. The V gene lost 5 bases and the J gene lost 4 bases, with 17 bases spanning the gap. The CDR3 loop is CASSRQLPASTGELFF. The CDR3 DNA reads TGTGCCAGCAGTAGACAGTTACCCGCGAGCACCGGGGAGCTGTTTTTT.